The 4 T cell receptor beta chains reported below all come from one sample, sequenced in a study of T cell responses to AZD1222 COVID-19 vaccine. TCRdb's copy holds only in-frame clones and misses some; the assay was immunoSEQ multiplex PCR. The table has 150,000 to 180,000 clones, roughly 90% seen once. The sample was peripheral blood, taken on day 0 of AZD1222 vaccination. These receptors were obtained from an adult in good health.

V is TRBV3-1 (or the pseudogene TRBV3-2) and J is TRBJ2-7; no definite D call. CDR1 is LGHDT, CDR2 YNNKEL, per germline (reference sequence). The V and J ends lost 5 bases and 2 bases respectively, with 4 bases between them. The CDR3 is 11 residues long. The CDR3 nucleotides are TGTGCCAGCAGCTCAACCTACGAGCAGTACTTC. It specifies CASSSTYEQYF.

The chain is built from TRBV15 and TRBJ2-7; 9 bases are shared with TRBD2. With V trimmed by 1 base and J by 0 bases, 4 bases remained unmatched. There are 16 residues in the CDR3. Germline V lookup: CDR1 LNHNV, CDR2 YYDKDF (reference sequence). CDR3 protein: CATSRASSGNSYEQYF. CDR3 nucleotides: TGTGCCACCAGCAGAGCTTCTAGCGGGAACTCCTACGAGCAGTACTTC.

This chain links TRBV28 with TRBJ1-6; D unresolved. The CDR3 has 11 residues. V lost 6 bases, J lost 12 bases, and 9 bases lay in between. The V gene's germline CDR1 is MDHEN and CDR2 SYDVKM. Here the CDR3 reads CASSSTEPLHF. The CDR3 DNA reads TGTGCCAGCAGCTCGACGGAACCCCTCCACTTT.

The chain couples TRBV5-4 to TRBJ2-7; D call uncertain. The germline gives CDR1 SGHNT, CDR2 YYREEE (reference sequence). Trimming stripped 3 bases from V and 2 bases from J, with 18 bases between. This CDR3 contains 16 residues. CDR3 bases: TGTGCCAGCAGCTCGCCACGGACCAGCCCGCCCTACGAGCAGTACTTC. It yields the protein CASSSPRTSPPYEQYF.